This T cell receptor beta chain was identified in a study of T cell responses to AZD1222 COVID-19 vaccine. The V gene end was trimmed by 0 bases and the J gene end by 2 bases; junction bases not matched to a gene: 6. This CDR3 is 17 amino acids long. In germline, CDR1 is SGHTA, CDR2 FQGNSA. TCRdb's table, derived via immunoSEQ multiplex PCR, lists solely in-frame clones and lacks some. The sample holds about 130,000 clones, approximately 85% seen once. Study observations and caveats: White British people made up most donors, females outnumbered males, and clonal diversity was possibly underestimated.

As concerns this clone: Its antigen remains unknown.

The material sequenced was peripheral blood, taken on day 0 of AZD1222 vaccination. The chain employs TRBV7-2 and TRBJ2-3, with 9 bases identical to TRBD2. The sequence was obtained from an adult in good health. The CDR3: CASSLARLAEVTDTQYF. In DNA, the CDR3 is TGTGCCAGCAGCTTAGCGAGACTAGCGGAAGTCACAGATACGCAGTATTTT.